This T cell receptor (beta chain) was identified in a study of cytomegalovirus exposure and HLA in healthy donors. The CDR3 is made up of 14 amino acids. V was cut by 0 bases and J by 0 bases, with 6 bases left in between. The V gene's germline CDR1 is SGHRS and CDR2 YFSETQ. Profiled with immunoSEQ multiplex PCR; TCRdb holds only in-frame clones, not every one. The table shows 200,000 to 250,000 clones, with approximately 88% occurring only once. The receptor was derived from a woman in her 30s in good health and CMV-seropositive. The rearrangement uses TRBV5-1 and TRBJ1-2; D call uncertain. Sequencing input: PBMCs. This chain's CDR3 is CASSLDGANYGYTF. DNA for the CDR3: TGCGCCAGCAGCTTGGATGGAGCTAACTATGGCTACACCTTC.